This T cell receptor beta chain comes out of a study of PD-L1 blockade in urothelial cancer (dated by TCRdb to the late 2010s). As for the study more broadly: Every patient began therapy in the mid-2010s and was given atezolizumab 1,200 mg intravenously every 3 weeks. Patients had an ECOG performance status of 0 or 1 and had received between 0 and 3 prior chemotherapy regimens. Eight or nine patients reached durable clinical benefit, while some 20 patients did not. TCR sequencing covered pretreatment tumor samples and matched, serially collected peripheral blood taken before and after atezolizumab treatment. Blood samples yielded a median of around 130,000 T cells and tens of thousands of unique TCRs, with median clonality 0.080. Pretreatment blood TCR-seq was available for 30 or so patients, at least one posttreatment blood collection was obtained for 25 or so patients, and tumor TCR-seq was available for 25 or so patients. In the same patients, whole exome sequencing and RNA sequencing of pretreatment tumors were performed in addition to TCR sequencing. Blood samples were analyzed 3 weeks after the start of treatment (second dose) and 6 weeks after the start of treatment. The study, an exploratory multi-omic analysis, examined somatic, immune and clinical correlates of response to PD-L1 blockade with atezolizumab in urothelial cancer. About nine tenths of the roughly 29 patients were identified as males with urothelial cancer of bladder origin, and a prior smoking history was reported by 18 of 29 patients. Durable clinical benefit meant progression-free survival longer than 6 months, and TCR features were also tested against progression-free and overall survival. General conclusions and limits of the study: Greater expansion of tumor-associated TCR clones in peripheral blood 3 weeks after the start of treatment was observed in patients with durable benefit (n ≈ 20, p = 0.022). A pretreatment peripheral blood TCR clonality below the median was linked to improved progression-free and overall survival. Because the sample size was small (n of about 29) and many exploratory analyses were performed, the results are intended to be hypothesis-generating.

A cohort of 30 or so patients with locally advanced or metastatic urothelial carcinoma, treated at Memorial Sloan Kettering on a trial protocol, was included. Peripheral blood mononuclear cells were collected pretreatment and during treatment, with between 1 and 8 total time points per patient. The Qiagen DNeasy Blood extraction kit was used to purify genomic DNA from total PBMCs and tumor samples. PBMCs were collected pretreatment and during treatment and were isolated and stored as previously described. As to this clone: Its antigen is currently not known. No base quality values were provided; no much bigger clone lies one nucleotide off.

As encoded in the germline V gene, CDR1 is SGHTA while CDR2 is FQGTGA. Measured from the cysteine to the phenylalanine, the CDR3 is 17 residues long. Only the CDR3 region is kept as DNA, spanning 51 bases read in frame from base 1. At the junction V is shortened by 0 bases and J by 4 bases; bases outside the gene matches: 3. To estimate absolute template abundance from read counts, synthetic TCR analog templates were spiked into each PCR. Using the immunoSEQ assay, TCRbeta CDR3 regions were amplified from genomic DNA with bias-controlled V and J gene primers. Sequencing of rearranged TCRbeta segments was done at approximately 20X coverage. The study's processing was this. Clustering was used to correct sequencing errors, and CDR3s were annotated against IMGT to assign V, D and J genes. Downstream analyses used only productive TCRbeta rearrangements and left out out-of-frame or stop-codon sequences. Clonality was calculated as one minus the Shannon entropy normalized by the log of the number of unique productive sequences. Clones differing between time points or between blood and tumor were identified by Fisher's exact test with Benjamini-Hochberg correction at adjusted p below 0.01. The immuneACCESS repertoire file appears here via TCRdb, limited to in-frame rearrangements. These files lack a portion of the clones; in checked studies, under half of the deficit traces to unresolved V genes, and the cause of the others is not known. For V, J and clone size, that table is used; D and trimming come from the DNA. Recorded for this sample are about 76,000 clones; under 90% of them occurred a single time. Of the sample, roughly 4.8% is held by the ten largest clones.

The sequenced sample was PBMCs, obtained around atezolizumab (anti-PD-L1) treatment. The chain uses TRBV7-3 and TRBJ2-2, and 12 junctional nucleotides match TRBD2. This sequence originates from a man between 70 and 80 years old with urothelial cancer. The CDR3 region: CASSLTRLAGATGELFF. The sequence in DNA is TGTGCCAGCAGCTTAACACGACTAGCGGGAGCCACCGGGGAGCTGTTTTTT. When the CDR3 is completed using the reference TRBV7-3 and TRBJ2-2 genes on either side, the full variable domain is GAGVSQTPSNKVTEKGKYVELRCDPISGHTALYWYRQSLGQGPEFLIYFQGTGAADDSGLPNDRFFAVRPEGSVSTLKIQRTERGDSAVYLCASSLTRLAGATGELFFGEGSRLTVL.